This T cell receptor beta chain is from a study of cytomegalovirus exposure and HLA in healthy donors. PCR involved 60 Vbeta and 13 Jbeta primers. Profiling relied on immunoSEQ multiplex PCR, and the TCRdb table lists in-frame clones only, not all of them. Of around 160,000 clones in the sample, 70% to 80% were seen once. This sequence originates from a woman aged 40 to 50 in good health and CMV-seronegative. The sequenced sample consisted of PBMCs.

The CDR3 DNA is TGTGCCAGTCTCCGGTACACTGAAGCTTTCTTT. It yields the protein CASLRYTEAFF. The chain links TRBV19 to TRBJ1-1; no definite D call. From germline, CDR1 is LNHDA and CDR2 SQIVND (reference sequence). V lost 8 bases to trimming and J lost 3 bases, with 7 bases between them. The CDR3 has 11 residues. Full variable domain (rest looked up from reference TRBV19 and TRBJ1-1): DGGITQSPKYLFRKEGQNVTLSCEQNLNHDAMYWYRQDPGQGLRLIYYSQIVNDFQKGDIAEGYSVSREKKESFPLTVTSAQKNPTAFYLCASLRYTEAFFGQGTRLTVV.